These 24 T cell receptor beta chains were sequenced from one sample in a study of T cell changes during pregnancy in multiple sclerosis. Repertoires were generated with immunoSEQ multiplex PCR, while TCRdb's copy carries only in-frame clones and drops some. Here the sample spans about 77,000 clones, roughly 90% being singletons. The sequences come from peripheral blood, collected before pregnancy. These receptors were collected from a female donor with multiple sclerosis, enrolled in a pregnancy study.

The chain recombines TRBV5-8 with TRBJ2-3; 7 nucleotides align to TRBD1. CDR1 and CDR2 (germline): SGHTS, YDEGEE. Losses at the gene ends were 4 bases for V and 2 bases for J; bases not matched to a gene: 7. The length of the CDR3 is 15 residues. The CDR3 protein is CASSPGDRYTDTQYF. CDR3 in DNA: TGTGCCAGCAGCCCTGGGGACAGATACACAGATACGCAGTATTTT.

The chain is built from TRBV4-2 and TRBJ2-7; 7 bases are a match to TRBD1. This CDR3 is 16 amino acids long. V lost 0 bases and J lost 6; bases outside the gene matches: 11. Germline CDR1 is LGHNA and CDR2 is YNFKEQ. The CDR3 is CASSQDVGQLTLEQYF. CDR3 sequence (DNA): TGTGCCAGCAGCCAAGACGTGGGACAGTTAACCCTCGAGCAGTACTTC.

This chain uses TRBV5-1 with TRBJ1-3, with D possibly being TRBD1 (6 bases). In germline, CDR1 is SGHRS, CDR2 YFSETQ. V lost 2 bases and J lost 8, with 11 bases in between. CDR3 length: 13 amino acids. The CDR3 spells CASSLAGEYTIYF. The CDR3 bases are TGCGCCAGCAGCTTAGCAGGGGAATACACCATATATTTT.

V and J are TRBV4-3 and TRBJ2-2; the match to TRBD2 covers 9 bases. Looked up from germline, CDR1 is LGHNA and CDR2 is YSLEER. J gave up 1 base and V 2 bases, and 5 bases lay outside the gene matches. The CDR3 totals 17 residues. Here the CDR3 DNA reads TGCGCCAGCAGCCAAAATAGCGGGGGAGTGAACACCGGGGAGCTGTTTTTT. Residues: CASSQNSGGVNTGELFF.

V gene TRBV6-6 combines with J gene TRBJ1-2; 8 bases agree with TRBD1. CDR1 is MNHNY, CDR2 SVGAGI, per germline (reference sequence). This CDR3 has 16 amino acids. Losses at the gene ends were 4 bases for V and 6 bases for J; bases not matched to a gene: 13. The CDR3 spells CASSSTPAGQGNGYTF. CDR3 in DNA: TGTGCCAGCAGTTCGACTCCCGCAGGACAGGGAAATGGCTACACCTTC.

The chain couples TRBV5-6 to TRBJ1-1; D is perhaps TRBD1 (6 bases). The V and J ends lost 4 bases and 1 base respectively, with 14 bases between them. This CDR3 comprises 15 residues. Germline V gene data show CDR1 as SGHDT and CDR2 as YYEEEE. CDR3 nucleotide sequence: TGTGCCAGCAGCCCCGCGGGGGGGGCGAACACTGAAGCTTTCTTT. This gives the protein CASSPAGGANTEAFF.

This chain connects TRBV30 to TRBJ2-7, with 8 bases aligning to TRBD1. Looked up from germline, CDR1 is GTSNPN and CDR2 is SVGIG (reference sequence). Trimming removed 0 bases from V and 4 bases from J; junction bases left unmatched: 11. The CDR3 length is 16 residues. This CDR3 is CAWSVHPGQGRYEQYF. CDR3 nucleotides: TGTGCCTGGAGTGTACACCCCGGACAGGGACGGTACGAGCAGTACTTC.

Only one count was recorded for this clone. The CDR3 nucleotides read TGTGCCAGCAGCATCGGGACAGGGATGACCGGGGAGCTGTTTTTT. Translated, it gives CASSIGTGMTGELFF. This chain joins TRBV5-8 and TRBJ2-2, with 9 bases lining up with TRBD1. V gave up 4 bases and J gave up 5 bases; unmatched junction bases: 6. CDR1 is SGHTS and CDR2 is YDEGEE in the germline V gene. This CDR3 spans 15 amino acids.

The V gene is TRBV28, the J gene TRBJ1-2; TRBD1 matches 9 bases. The junction had 4 bases not matched to a gene; V was cut back by 5 bases and J by 0 bases. CDR1 is MDHEN and CDR2 is SYDVKM in the germline V gene. The length of the CDR3 is 15 residues. The CDR3 sequence: CASSIQGAPNYGYTF. The CDR3 region has the DNA TGTGCCAGCAGTATACAGGGGGCACCTAACTATGGCTACACCTTC.

The DNA of the CDR3 is TGTGCCACCAGCACGGGAGTGGGCGGGGGGAACACTGAAGCTTTCTTT. It yields the protein CATSTGVGGGNTEAFF. The chain recombines TRBV15 with TRBJ1-1; possibly TRBD1 for D (5 bases). The CDR3 totals 16 residues. Trimming took off 4 bases at V and 1 base at J, with 16 bases between the two ends. Germline V gene lookup returns CDR1 LNHNV and CDR2 YYDKDF (reference sequence).

The gene calls are TRBV11-2 and TRBJ2-7, with TRBD1 matching 10 bases. The V and J ends lost 4 bases and 4 bases, in that order; junction bases with no gene match: 10. Looked up from germline, CDR1 is SGHAT and CDR2 is FQNNGV. The CDR3 has 16 amino acids. The CDR3 protein is CASSSKGQGLIYEQYF. CDR3 bases: TGTGCCAGCAGCTCAAAGGGACAGGGGCTAATATACGAGCAGTACTTC.

This sequence joins TRBV5-5 and TRBJ1-4, with unresolved D. The V end lost 6 bases, the J end lost 3 bases, and 9 bases lay between the germline ends. Germline V gene sequence: CDR1 SGHKS, CDR2 YYEKEE (reference sequence). CDR3 length: 13 residues. CDR3 sequence (DNA): TGTGCCAGCATGCGGGGATCTAATGAAAAACTGTTTTTT. Protein sequence: CASMRGSNEKLFF.

This chain uses TRBV10-1 with TRBJ2-1; 8 nucleotides line up with TRBD2. J lost 8 bases, V lost 5 bases, and 14 bases had no gene match. This CDR3 contains 16 residues. The V gene's germline CDR1 is WNHNN and CDR2 SYGVQD (reference sequence). The CDR3 coding sequence is TGCGCCAGCAGTCCCCTGGGGCGGGGGGAGGAGGATGAGCAGTTCTTC. Its protein product is CASSPLGRGEEDEQFF.

V and J are TRBV19 and TRBJ2-7; a weak D match, TRBD2 (7 bases). The CDR3 has 16 amino acids. Germline loops: CDR1 LNHDA, CDR2 SQIVND (reference sequence). Trimming removed 3 bases from V and 5 bases from J, with 20 bases in between. CDR3 sequence: CASSILGGGESDEQYF. The CDR3 DNA reads as TGTGCCAGTAGTATTCTGGGAGGGGGGGAAAGCGACGAGCAGTACTTC.

The DNA of the CDR3 is TGTGCCAGCAGTGTAACAGGGGATTTAAAAACCCTCCACTTT. It is translated as CASSVTGDLKTLHF. V usage is TRBV6-4 and J usage is TRBJ1-6; 7 positions agree with TRBD1. Unmatched junction bases numbered 11, after V lost 4 bases and J lost 14 bases. There are 14 residues in the CDR3. Germline loops: CDR1 MRHNA, CDR2 SNTAGT.

The V and J genes are TRBV10-2 and TRBJ1-2; D not certain. CDR3 length equals 13 residues. Per the germline V gene, CDR1 is WSHSY and CDR2 is SAAADI. V was cut by 10 bases and J by 4 bases, with 16 bases left in between. The CDR3 reads CATSVREGYGYTF. In DNA, the CDR3 is TGCGCCACCTCCGTGAGGGAAGGCTATGGCTACACCTTC.

This chain joins TRBV27 and TRBJ1-5, with unresolved D. Deletions cut 6 bases from V and 5 bases from J, with 20 bases between. This CDR3 spans 16 amino acids. CDR1 MNHEY and CDR2 SMNVEV come from the germline V gene (reference sequence). CDR3 protein: CASSTARRTGDQPQHF. CDR3 in DNA: TGTGCCAGCAGCACCGCCCGGAGGACTGGCGATCAGCCCCAGCATTTT.

The rearrangement joins TRBV4-2 to TRBJ2-2, with D unclear. Trimming pared 1 base from V and 6 bases from J, leaving 6 bases between. Germline loops: CDR1 LGHNA, CDR2 YNFKEQ. The CDR3 sequence is 13 residues long. For the CDR3, the DNA is TGTGCCAGCAGCCAAGTGGCGGCCGGGGAGCTGTTTTTT. As protein: CASSQVAAGELFF.

The CDR3 spells CASSLGQVRQETQYF. Here the CDR3 DNA reads TGTGCCAGCAGCTTGGGACAGGTTAGGCAAGAGACCCAGTACTTC. The chain carries TRBV5-6 and TRBJ2-5; D might be TRBD1 (6 bases). Germline CDR1 reads SGHDT; CDR2 reads YYEEEE. CDR3 size: 15 residues. The V end was cut by 0 bases, the J end by 2 bases, with 11 bases between.

V gene TRBV6-5 combines with J gene TRBJ1-1, with a weak D call TRBD1 (6 bases). CDR1 is MNHEY, CDR2 SVGAGI, per germline. This CDR3 comprises 15 residues. Trimming cost V 6 bases and J 4 bases, with 18 bases left between them. The CDR3 region is CASRFGQTHPTEAFF. As DNA, the CDR3 is TGTGCCAGCAGATTTGGACAGACTCACCCCACTGAAGCTTTCTTT.

The CDR3 region has the DNA TGTGCCAGCAGTGGGTTTATAGAAACGCAGTATTTT. Translating it yields CASSGFIETQYF. This rearrangement joins TRBV2 to TRBJ2-3; D uncertain. This CDR3 is 12 amino acids long. Germline V CDR1 and CDR2: SNHLY, FYNNEI. Between the trimmed V and J ends, which lost 4 bases and 9 bases, there was a span of 11 bases.

The chain employs TRBV5-4 and TRBJ1-2; no clear D. In germline, CDR1 is SGHNT, CDR2 YYREEE (reference sequence). This CDR3 comprises 16 residues. V gave up 6 bases and J gave up 4 bases, with 22 bases separating them. The CDR3 DNA reads as TGTGCCAGCACAACCGACGGGGAGAAGAGAGTCTATGGCTACACCTTC. Its translation: CASTTDGEKRVYGYTF.

On this clone itself: The same CDR3 can be traced to other DNA sequences in this sample. The rearrangement joins TRBV9 to TRBJ2-1; 7 positions agree with TRBD1. In germline, CDR1 is SGDLS, CDR2 YYNGEE. The length of the CDR3 is 16 residues. J was trimmed by 1 base and V by 0 bases; bases with no gene match: 4. The CDR3 coding sequence is TGTGCCAGCAGCGTAGAGGGACAGTTATCCTACAATGAGCAGTTCTTC. Encoded protein: CASSVEGQLSYNEQFF.

The chain combines TRBV11-2 with TRBJ2-2, with TRBD2 matching over 12 bases. CDR1 and CDR2 (germline): SGHAT, FQNNGV. Germline trimming cut 0 bases from V and 3 bases from J; bases unmatched to any gene: 2. The CDR3 length is 17 residues. CDR3 protein: CASSLDLAGGYTGELFF. CDR3 DNA: TGTGCCAGCAGCTTAGACCTAGCGGGGGGGTACACCGGGGAGCTGTTTTTT.